This TCR beta chain derives from a study of blood T cell repertoires in COVID-19. Study as a whole: The United States, Italy and Spain provided the acute and convalescent COVID-19 samples.

Measured with immunoSEQ multiplex PCR; TCRdb has only the in-frame clones, and not every one. The table shows 350,000 or so clones, with 88% occurring only once. Losses at the gene ends were 3 bases for V and 4 bases for J; bases not matched to a gene: 6. The V gene's germline CDR1 is SGHDN and CDR2 FVKESK. This CDR3 has 15 residues. Assignments of participants to cohorts depended upon their own reported clinical history. Material for sequencing was PBMCs or T cells enriched from blood (not recorded which). The rearrangement uses TRBV14 and TRBJ1-2; 9 bases align to TRBD1. This TCR came from a woman in her thirties who had been exposed to COVID-19. The CDR3 bases are TGTGCCAGCAGCCACCGGGACAGGGTCGGCTATGGCTACACCTTC. It yields the protein CASSHRDRVGYGYTF.